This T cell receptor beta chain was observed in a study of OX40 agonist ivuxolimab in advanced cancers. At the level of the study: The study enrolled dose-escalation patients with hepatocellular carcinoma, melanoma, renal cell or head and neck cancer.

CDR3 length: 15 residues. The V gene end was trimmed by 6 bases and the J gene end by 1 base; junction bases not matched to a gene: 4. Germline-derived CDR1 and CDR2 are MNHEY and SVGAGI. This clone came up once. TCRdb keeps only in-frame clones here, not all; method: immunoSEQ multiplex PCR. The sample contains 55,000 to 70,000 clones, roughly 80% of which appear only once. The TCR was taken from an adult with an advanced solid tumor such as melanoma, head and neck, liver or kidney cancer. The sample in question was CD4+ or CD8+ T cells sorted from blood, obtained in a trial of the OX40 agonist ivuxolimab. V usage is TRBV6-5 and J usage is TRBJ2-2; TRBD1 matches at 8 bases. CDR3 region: CASSRDRKNTGELFF. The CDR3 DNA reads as TGTGCCAGCAGCCGGGACAGGAAGAACACCGGGGAGCTGTTTTTT.